This T cell receptor beta chain stems from a study of cytomegalovirus exposure and HLA in healthy donors (dated by TCRdb to 2017 to 2019). Context from the whole study: An earlier analysis of roughly 630 of the donors reported 250 to 300 Gb of sequence data and about 100 million unique TCR beta sequences from about 200 million T cells. To study patterns of TCR occurrence, a later analysis re-analyzed previously published TCR beta repertoires from 666 donors and added high-resolution HLA genotyping. In a later genetic analysis, genome-wide SNP genotypes for about 60% of the 666 donors were used, and that subset was treated as a discovery cohort. The T cell repertoires of some 670 subjects were profiled by immunosequencing and related to cytomegalovirus serostatus. The number of typed donors differed by locus: about 620-640 for A, B, C, DRB1 and DQB1; 500 to 550 for DQA1; 606 for DPA1; and around 490 for DPB1. An early release that covered fewer than 750 HLA-typed donors contained approximately 300 gigabases of sequencing data and around 80 million unique TCR sequences. On average, roughly 240,000 unique TCR beta nucleotide sequences were sequenced per donor among roughly 430 genotyped donors of the cohort, with about 19% of those sequences being non-productive. In addition to the first cohort of about 650 subjects, a separate validation cohort of about 120 different subjects was used. An earlier analysis of about 620 of the donors applied high-throughput TCR beta sequencing to assess whether each TCR beta V gene segment acted as functional or pseudogenic. Alongside the repertoire data, information on donor age, sex, ethnicity and CMV serostatus was compiled. Rather than drawing on any new phenotypic data, the later analysis identified candidate immune exposures from TCR beta sequences and the way those sequences occurred across donors. All discovery cohort repertoires had been generated using a single sequencing platform. High-throughput TCR immunosequencing, statistical association of individual TCRs with disease status, and machine learning were combined to predict cytomegalovirus infection status. The study was designed to test whether signatures of past pathogen exposure could be identified by cataloging public T cell receptors. Of the 350 to 450 genotyped donors, approximately 80% were placed in the genetic ancestry cluster associated with self-reported Caucasian donors. Because of strong linkage in the cohort, roughly 5 DR-DQ haplotypes were treated as single units for association and clustering. HLA typing included class I and class II loci at four-digit resolution. What the study reported, not specific to this receptor: In a later analysis, HLA-associated TCR beta chains showed more clonal expansion and lower generation probabilities than non-associated chains that were equally common. Across donors, most TCR sequences were observed very rarely, whereas some public TCRs were present in many individuals. The 87-base-pair reads could not distinguish some IMGT-functional V segments, including TRBV6-2 and TRBV6-3, so those segments were excluded. A later analysis reported that several top co-occurrence clusters appeared linked to parvovirus B19, influenza, CMV and Epstein-Barr virus. A later analysis found that TCR association rates varied across HLA loci, with DRB1 alleles showing the most associated TCRs and HLA-C alleles the fewest. At a false discovery rate of 0.05, a later analysis linked 16,951 TCR beta sequences to specific HLA alleles. A later genetic analysis associated a missense DCLRE1C variant with V-gene and J-gene trimming of TCR beta chains, and an independent cohort replicated the association. A further reported finding was that TCR beta sequences accurately predicted the HLA-A and HLA-B alleles for most subjects in the first cohort. CMV serostatus was the only immune exposure information available for the cohort. Most CMV-associated TCR beta chains appeared to be HLA-restricted in a later analysis, and the HLA associations seemed to be driven largely by CMV exposure. This cohort had only TCR beta chains sequenced, and the lack of alpha or paired-chain data limited which features could be detected. Linkage disequilibrium might explain the correlated functional status among segregating V segments, but an unknown experimental factor could not be excluded. Presence/absence analyses assumed roughly uniform sequencing depth across donors, an assumption that may not hold. According to a later genetic analysis, donors in an Asian-associated ancestry cluster had fewer N-insertions in productive TCRs than the approximately 650-donor mean. Because counts were too low, about 17 rarely observed V segments, including chromosome 9 orphons, were excluded from the earlier analysis of a few hundred of the donors. When HLA alleles, especially DR and DQ, strongly co-occurred, TCR associations were difficult to assign to individual alleles. The classifier was reported to diagnose cytomegalovirus status with high specificity and sensitivity in both the original and validation cohorts. The study gave a list of around 170 TCR beta chains associated with cytomegalovirus. The authors suggested that the approach could potentially be generalized to other disease states and immunological phenotypes. In vitro tests confirmed that three of the cytomegalovirus-associated TCR beta chains recognize cytomegalovirus antigens. HLA typing was unavailable for some donors at each locus, so association tests used only the typed subset. In an earlier analysis of more than 450 of the donors, most TCR beta V segments were observed in productive rearrangements about 90% or about 30% of the time, broadly matching IMGT annotations. A cluster of highly shared sequence variants was judged likely to be a technical artifact of the sequencing pipeline.

The library was prepared using the immunoSEQ multiplex PCR assay. The multiplex PCR relied on a mix of 60 forward primers for TCR Vbeta segments and 13 reverse primers for TCR Jbeta segments. Amplification of the CDR3 region of rearranged TCR beta genes was performed with a multiplex PCR assay on genomic DNA. The amplified TCR beta libraries were sequenced on the Illumina HiSeq System as 87-base-pair reads. Per the original workflow: A later analysis counted tens of millions of unique TCR beta chains across the 650 to 800 repertoires, and some 11 million of these chains were shared by at least two donors. Raw reads were error-corrected and collapsed into unique sequences by a nearest-neighbor algorithm in which closely related sequences were merged to remove PCR and sequencing errors. To assign V, D and J gene segments, CDR3 sequences were aligned to IMGT reference sequences. For a sequence to be retained, a match of at least six nucleotides was required to both a V gene segment and a J gene segment. Rearrangements were called productive when the CDR3 lacked stop codons and stayed in frame with V and J; all others were non-productive. Following IMGT convention, CDR3 was defined as the stretch from the second conserved V-encoded cysteine to the conserved J-encoded phenylalanine. In an earlier analysis of around 570 of the donors, sequences lacking an unambiguous match to a single V gene segment were excluded. In an earlier analysis of several hundred of the donors, V segments were called functional above 56.7% productive rearrangements and were called segregating when the between-donor standard deviation exceeded 5%. To diagnose cytomegalovirus status from the catalog of TCR beta chain sequences, a statistical classification framework was built. V and J gene assignment, in a later analysis, came from comparing TCR nucleotide sequences with IMGT/GENE-DB human TR gene sequences. A later analysis assigned CDR3 sequences and most-parsimonious VDJ recombination scenarios with the TCRdist pipeline. In a later analysis, each TCR beta chain was defined by its CDR3 amino acid sequence together with its V-gene family, and reads without a unique V-gene family were excluded. In a later analysis, fewer than 600 highly shared, low-generation-probability nucleotide sequences were removed to address suspected cross-contamination and a sequencing artifact. In a later analysis, a clonal expansion index for each public chain was calculated from normalized within-repertoire ranks of inferred template counts. In a later analysis, generation probabilities were computed with a VDJ recombination model fitted to out-of-frame rearrangements, and the resulting probabilities were checked against IGoR. In a later analysis, hypergeometric tests were used to score TCR-TCR, TCR-HLA and TCR-CMV co-occurrence, with a repertoire-size bias correction applied to TCR pairs. False discovery rates were estimated in a later analysis by permuting HLA or CMV assignments 20 times. In a later analysis, co-occurring TCRs were grouped using DBSCAN, with TCRdist sequence similarity added in when clustering inside HLA-allele-positive subsets. For co-occurrence clustering, repertoires with fewer than 30,000 or more than 120,000 public chains were excluded, along with four to six repertoires with anomalous nucleotide sharing. Entries here come from immuneACCESS through TCRdb and include only in-frame sequences with V and J called. Some clones fail to appear in such tables; in the studies checked, an unresolved V gene covers under half of the shortfall, and the cause of the remainder is unknown. V and J calls and clone size come straight from that table; D and trimming were deduced from the DNA. The sample contains about 180,000 clones, roughly 77% of them found a single time. 1.5% to 2% of the sample goes to the ten largest clones.

The cohort comprised some 700 healthy bone marrow donors. Cohort members were all nominally healthy when sampled, although unrecorded immune exposures were likely present. The donor tested CMV seronegative and was one of the 352 seronegative cohort members. Each donor provided a peripheral blood sample, and peripheral blood mononuclear cells were used for TCR beta sequencing. Genomic DNA extraction from the blood cell samples was performed with the Qiagen DNeasy Blood Extraction Kit. In regard to this clone: This clone's antigen is unknown. The sample holds no much larger clone one base away, and base qualities are not on file.

V was cut back by 3 bases and J by 6 bases, leaving a gap of 11 bases between them. In the germline V gene, CDR1 corresponds to SGHRS and CDR2 to YFSETQ. The cysteine opens and the phenylalanine closes a CDR3 of 13 amino acids. The kept DNA is CDR3 alone, 39 bases in frame from the first base. Sequenced sample: PBMCs. The receptor was derived from a woman aged 30 to 39 in good health and CMV-seronegative. The chain joins TRBV5-1 to TRBJ2-3; TRBD2 is perhaps the D gene, given 5 matching bases. The nucleotide sequence is TGCGCCAGCAGCTCGGCTAGCCTGGATACGCAGTATTTT. It specifies CASSSASLDTQYF.